This T cell receptor beta chain was profiled in a study of blood T cell repertoires in COVID-19. About the research overall: Samples taken during acute and convalescent COVID-19 were collected in the United States, Italy and Spain. Sources were T cells, B-cell-depleted T cells, or PBMCs; the material itself was cDNA or gDNA.

Original processing methods: Cell counts per sample came from amplifying reference gene primers. The repertoire was sequenced with immunoSEQ multiplex PCR; TCRdb's copy has only in-frame clones and lacks some. V, J and clone size derive from that table, while D and trimming were established from the DNA sequence. The sample records fewer than 150,000 clones, 75% to 90% being singletons. The CDR3 is made up of 14 amino acids. CDR1 is SEHNR and CDR2 is FQNEAQ in the germline V gene (reference sequence). The V and J ends lost 2 bases and 5 bases respectively, with 10 bases between them. This clone was counted a single time.

The sequenced material came from peripheral blood. This chain uses TRBV7-9 with TRBJ1-5; a possible D gene is TRBD1 (5 bases). The TCR comes from a human donor in a cohort sampled during active COVID-19. CDR3 sequence (DNA): TGTGCCAGCAGCTTAATGGGGGGGTATCAGCCCCAGCATTTT. Its translation: CASSLMGGYQPQHF.